This TCR beta chain stems from a study of identical twins. In its sample, this clonotype was seen a few times. Antigen unknown. Study-level points and caveats: Monozygotic twin pairs showed more out-of-frame TCR alpha sharing than models estimated. The degree of excess twin sharing was weaker in beta out-of-frame sequences.

TCRdb fed the 5' RACE reads into MiXCR, producing one record per CDR3 protein. The table includes approximately 240,000 distinct CDR3 sequences, around 15% detected once. Trimming at V came to 6 bases and at J to 5 bases, leaving 8 bases not matched to a gene. The CDR3 sequence is 16 residues long. The receptor was derived from a woman younger than 35 in good health. This chain uses TRBV12-3 or TRBV12-4 with TRBJ2-2, with 11 bases aligning to TRBD2. The specimen sequenced was memory (CD45RO+) T cells sorted from blood. This CDR3 reads CASRAGTSGRTGELFF. CDR3 DNA sequence: TGTGCCAGCAGAGCCGGGACTAGCGGTCGGACCGGGGAGCTGTTTTTT.